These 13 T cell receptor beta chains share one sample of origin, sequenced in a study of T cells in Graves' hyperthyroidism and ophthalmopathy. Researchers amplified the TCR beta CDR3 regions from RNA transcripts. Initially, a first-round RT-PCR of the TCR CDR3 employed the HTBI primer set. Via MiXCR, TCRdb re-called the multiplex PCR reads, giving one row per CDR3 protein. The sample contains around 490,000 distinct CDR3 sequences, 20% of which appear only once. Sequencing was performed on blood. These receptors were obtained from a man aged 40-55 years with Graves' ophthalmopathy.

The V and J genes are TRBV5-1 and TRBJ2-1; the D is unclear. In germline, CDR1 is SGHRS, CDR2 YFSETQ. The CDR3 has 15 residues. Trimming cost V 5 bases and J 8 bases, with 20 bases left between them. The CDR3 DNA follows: TGCGCCAGCAGGGTCGGGCTCAGCAATACGGATGAGCAGTTCTTC. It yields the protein CASRVGLSNTDEQFF.

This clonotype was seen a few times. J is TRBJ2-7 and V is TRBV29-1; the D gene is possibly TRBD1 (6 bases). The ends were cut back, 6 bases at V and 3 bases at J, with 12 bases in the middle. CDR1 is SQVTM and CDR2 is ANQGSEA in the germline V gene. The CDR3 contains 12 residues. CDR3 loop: CSVAGTLYEQYF. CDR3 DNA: TGCAGCGTCGCTGGGACACTCTACGAGCAGTACTTC.

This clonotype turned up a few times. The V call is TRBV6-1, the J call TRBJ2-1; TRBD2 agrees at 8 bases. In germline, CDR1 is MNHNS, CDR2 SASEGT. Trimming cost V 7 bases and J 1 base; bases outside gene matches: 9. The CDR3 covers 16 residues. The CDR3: CASNSGLAGSYNEQFF. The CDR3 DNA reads TGTGCCAGCAATTCCGGCCTAGCGGGTTCCTACAATGAGCAGTTCTTC.

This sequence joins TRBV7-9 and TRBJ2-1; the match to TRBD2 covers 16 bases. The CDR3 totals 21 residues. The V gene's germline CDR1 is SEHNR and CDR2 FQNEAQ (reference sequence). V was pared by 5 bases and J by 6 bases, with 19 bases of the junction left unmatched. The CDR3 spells CASSPNTPGTSGRGRGNEQFF. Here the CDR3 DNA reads TGTGCCAGCAGCCCAAATACCCCTGGGACTAGCGGGAGGGGAAGGGGCAATGAGCAGTTCTTC.

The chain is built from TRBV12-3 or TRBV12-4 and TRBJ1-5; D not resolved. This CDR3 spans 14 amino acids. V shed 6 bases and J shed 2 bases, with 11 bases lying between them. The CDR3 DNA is TGTGCCAGCAGGGAGGGTATTGGCAATCAGCCCCAGCATTTT. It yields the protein CASREGIGNQPQHF.

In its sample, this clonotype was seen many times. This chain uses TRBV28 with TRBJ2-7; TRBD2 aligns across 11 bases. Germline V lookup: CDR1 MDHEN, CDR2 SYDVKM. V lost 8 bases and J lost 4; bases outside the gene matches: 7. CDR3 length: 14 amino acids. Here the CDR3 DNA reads TGTGCCAGCGGTACTAGCGGGAGTTCGTACGAGCAGTACTTC. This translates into CASGTSGSSYEQYF.

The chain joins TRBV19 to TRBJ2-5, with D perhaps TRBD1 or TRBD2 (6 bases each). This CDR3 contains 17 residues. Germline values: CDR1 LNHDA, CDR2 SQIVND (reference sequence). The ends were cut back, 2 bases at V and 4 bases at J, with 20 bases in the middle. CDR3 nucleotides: TGTGCCAGTAGTATATCCCGACAGGAGGGCGCGACAGAGACCCAGTACTTC. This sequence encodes CASSISRQEGATETQYF.

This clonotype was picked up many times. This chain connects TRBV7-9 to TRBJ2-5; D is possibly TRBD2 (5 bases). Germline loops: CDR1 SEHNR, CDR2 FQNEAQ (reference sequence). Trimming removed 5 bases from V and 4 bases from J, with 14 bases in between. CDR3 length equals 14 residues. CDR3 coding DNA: TGTGCCAGCAGCCGAACGACGGGAAGAGAGACCCAGTACTTC. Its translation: CASSRTTGRETQYF.

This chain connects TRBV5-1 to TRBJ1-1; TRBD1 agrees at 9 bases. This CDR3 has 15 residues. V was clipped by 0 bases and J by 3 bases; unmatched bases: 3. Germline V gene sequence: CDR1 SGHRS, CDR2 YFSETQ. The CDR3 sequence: CASSLETGGYTEAFF. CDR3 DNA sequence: TGCGCCAGCAGCTTGGAGACAGGGGGGTACACTGAAGCTTTCTTT.

The CDR3: CSVSGTSGRAYEQYF. In DNA form, the CDR3 reads TGCAGCGTTTCCGGGACTAGCGGGAGGGCCTACGAGCAGTACTTC. This sequence joins TRBV29-1 and TRBJ2-7, with 16 bases that match TRBD2. The CDR3 contains 15 residues. CDR1 SQVTM and CDR2 ANQGSEA come from the germline V gene. V trimming: 5 bases; J trimming: 2 bases; junction bases outside the gene matches: 3.

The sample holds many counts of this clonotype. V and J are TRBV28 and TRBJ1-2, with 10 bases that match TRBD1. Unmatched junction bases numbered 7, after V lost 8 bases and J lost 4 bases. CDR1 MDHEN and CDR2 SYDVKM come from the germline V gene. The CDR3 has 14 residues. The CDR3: CASGGTGEGYGYTF. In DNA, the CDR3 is TGTGCCAGCGGCGGGACAGGGGAGGGCTATGGCTACACCTTC.

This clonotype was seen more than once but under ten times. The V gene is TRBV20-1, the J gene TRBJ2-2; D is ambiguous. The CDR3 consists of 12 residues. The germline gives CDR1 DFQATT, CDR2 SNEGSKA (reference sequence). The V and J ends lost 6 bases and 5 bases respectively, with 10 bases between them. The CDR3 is CSALTQTGELFF. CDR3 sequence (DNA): TGCAGTGCCCTAACCCAGACCGGGGAGCTGTTTTTT.

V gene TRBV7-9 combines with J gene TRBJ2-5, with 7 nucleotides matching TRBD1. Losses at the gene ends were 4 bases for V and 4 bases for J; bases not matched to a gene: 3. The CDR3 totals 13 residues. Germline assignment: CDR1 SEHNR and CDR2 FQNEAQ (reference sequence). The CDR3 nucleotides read TGTGCCAGCAGCTCGGGACAGCCAGAGACCCAGTACTTC. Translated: CASSSGQPETQYF.